The next 9 T cell receptor beta chains were all read from a single sample in a study of OX40 agonist ivuxolimab in advanced cancers. Here immunoSEQ multiplex PCR was the method, and the copy in TCRdb shows in-frame clones only, minus some. The sample includes about 80,000 clones, 84% of them seen just once. This sample comprised CD4+ or CD8+ T cells sorted from blood, obtained in a trial of the OX40 agonist ivuxolimab. The source is an adult with an advanced solid tumor such as melanoma, head and neck, liver or kidney cancer.

J is TRBJ1-2 and V is TRBV4-1, with 8 positions matching TRBD1. The CDR3 is made up of 16 amino acids. CDR1 is MGHRA, CDR2 YSYEKL, per germline. Trimming took 1 base from V and 0 from J; bases not matched to a gene: 4. CDR3 sequence: CASSQALTGANYGYTF. The DNA for the CDR3 is TGCGCCAGCAGCCAAGCTTTGACAGGGGCTAACTATGGCTACACCTTC.

This CDR3 reads CASSLDIRGHQPQHF. CDR3 bases: TGTGCCAGCAGCTTAGATATCAGGGGCCATCAGCCCCAGCATTTT. This rearrangement joins TRBV11-3 to TRBJ1-5; a possible D gene is TRBD1 (6 bases). V was shortened by 0 bases and J by 5 bases, with 11 bases between the two germline ends. Germline V gene sequence: CDR1 SGHNT, CDR2 YENEEA. CDR3 length: 15 residues.

The chain uses TRBV29-1 and TRBJ2-7; D perhaps matches TRBD1 (5 bases). V was cut by 7 bases and J by 3 bases, with 13 bases left in between. The germline CDR1 and CDR2 sequences are SQVTM and ANQGSEA. The CDR3 runs to 12 residues. The CDR3 sequence: CSAAGQVYEQYF. The CDR3 bases are TGCAGCGCAGCAGGGCAAGTCTACGAGCAGTACTTC.

V usage is TRBV27 and J usage is TRBJ1-2; a weak D match, TRBD1 (5 bases). Per the germline V gene, CDR1 is MNHEY and CDR2 is SMNVEV (reference sequence). V lost 2 bases, J lost 5 bases, and 15 bases lay in between. CDR3 length: 15 amino acids. Here the CDR3 DNA reads TGTGCCAGCAGTTTAGGGGCAGCTAACGCGTATGGCTACACCTTC. It yields the protein CASSLGAANAYGYTF.

The chain combines TRBV5-4 with TRBJ2-5; TRBD1 might be the D (6 bases). Trimming cost V 4 bases and J 1 base, with 11 bases left between them. The length of the CDR3 is 14 residues. CDR1 SGHNT and CDR2 YYREEE come from the germline V gene (reference sequence). The CDR3 spells CASSATGSQETQYF. CDR3 sequence (DNA): TGTGCCAGCAGCGCAACAGGGTCCCAAGAGACCCAGTACTTC.

CDR3 sequence (DNA): TGTGCCAGCAGCAAAGGCACAGGGGTGGTCGAGGAGCTGTTTTTT. Residues: CASSKGTGVVEELFF. The chain employs TRBV21-1 and TRBJ2-2; the table's D call, TRBD1, has no DNA check behind it. TRBV21-1 is a known pseudogene. This CDR3 spans 15 amino acids.

This clone was recorded once. The rearrangement links TRBV7-2 to TRBJ2-1; 9 bases match TRBD2. Germline trimming cut 5 bases from V and 10 bases from J; bases unmatched to any gene: 9. Germline CDR1 SGHTA, CDR2 FQGNSA. The CDR3 is made up of 14 amino acids. CDR3 protein: CASSPVTSGGEQFF. The CDR3 DNA is TGTGCCAGCAGCCCGGTGACTAGCGGTGGCGAGCAGTTCTTC.

The genes are TRBV19 and TRBJ2-2; no clear D. This CDR3 has 16 residues. Trimming pared 7 bases from V and 2 bases from J, leaving 17 bases between. CDR1 and CDR2 (germline): LNHDA, SQIVND (reference sequence). This CDR3 reads CASKDPGYSNTGELFF. Written as DNA, the CDR3 is TGTGCCAGTAAGGATCCAGGTTACTCCAACACCGGGGAGCTGTTTTTT.

The chain combines TRBV7-2 with TRBJ2-5, with a tentative D call TRBD2 (6 bases). Germline-derived CDR1 and CDR2 are SGHTA and FQGNSA. The CDR3 has 14 amino acids. V was cut by 6 bases and J by 0 bases, with 11 bases left in between. The CDR3 reads CASRRGGNQETQYF. In DNA form, the CDR3 reads TGTGCCAGCAGGCGGGGCGGGAACCAAGAGACCCAGTACTTC.